The clone carrying this T cell receptor beta chain has only a few counts. The data stem from a study of blood T cell repertoires in COVID-19. On the study more broadly: Samples came from the United States, Italy and Spain, spanning acute and convalescent COVID-19. The analysed material was cDNA or gDNA that came from T cells, B-cell-depleted T cells, or PBMCs.

The CDR3 is 13 amino acids. Germline CDR1 reads MNHNY; CDR2 reads SVGAGI (reference sequence). The V end was cut by 8 bases, the J end by 6 bases, with 11 bases between. Study processing details: Researchers report that nucleated cell counts were estimated from reference gene primer amplification. The table came from immunoSEQ multiplex PCR; TCRdb's copy has only in-frame clones and leaves some out. The D gene and trimming were derived from the DNA, and the V and J assignments and clone size from that table. This table holds over 250,000 clones, approximately 83% found once. The V and J genes are TRBV6-6 and TRBJ1-6; D is possibly TRBD1 (5 bases). This sequence was found in a human donor in a cohort sampled during active COVID-19. The sample consisted of peripheral blood. CDR3 loop: CASQQGTNSPLHF. CDR3 DNA sequence: TGTGCCAGCCAGCAGGGAACTAATTCACCCCTCCACTTT.